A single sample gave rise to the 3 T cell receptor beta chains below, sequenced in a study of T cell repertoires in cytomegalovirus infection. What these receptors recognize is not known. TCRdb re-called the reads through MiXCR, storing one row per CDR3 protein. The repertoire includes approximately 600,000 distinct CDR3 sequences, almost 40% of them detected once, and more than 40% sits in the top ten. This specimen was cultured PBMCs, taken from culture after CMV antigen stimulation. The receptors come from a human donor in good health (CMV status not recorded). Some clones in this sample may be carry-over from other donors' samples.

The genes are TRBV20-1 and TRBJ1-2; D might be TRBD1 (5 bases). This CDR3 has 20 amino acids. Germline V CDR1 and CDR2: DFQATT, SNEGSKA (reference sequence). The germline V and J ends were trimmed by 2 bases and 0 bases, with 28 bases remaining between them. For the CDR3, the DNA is TGCAGTGCTAGACGTGGGGACTTCGGGGCTTGGGCCAGGGCTAACTATGGCTACACCTTC. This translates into CSARRGDFGAWARANYGYTF.

The CDR3 loop reads CASSLSPSSGETQYF. The CDR3 nucleotides are TGTGCCAGCAGCTTAAGTCCGAGCAGCGGTGAGACCCAGTACTTC. V usage is TRBV11-1 and J usage is TRBJ2-5; a possible D gene is TRBD2 (5 bases). This CDR3 region has 15 residues. The V and J ends lost 2 bases and 5 bases respectively, with 15 bases between them. Germline V lookup: CDR1 SGHAT, CDR2 FQDESV (reference sequence).

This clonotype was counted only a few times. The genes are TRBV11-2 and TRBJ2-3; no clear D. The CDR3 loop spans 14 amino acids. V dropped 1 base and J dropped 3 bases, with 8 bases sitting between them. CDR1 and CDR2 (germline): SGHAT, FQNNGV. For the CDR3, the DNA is TGTGCCAGCAGCTTAGCCCCCAGGACAGATACGCAGTATTTT. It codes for CASSLAPRTDTQYF.